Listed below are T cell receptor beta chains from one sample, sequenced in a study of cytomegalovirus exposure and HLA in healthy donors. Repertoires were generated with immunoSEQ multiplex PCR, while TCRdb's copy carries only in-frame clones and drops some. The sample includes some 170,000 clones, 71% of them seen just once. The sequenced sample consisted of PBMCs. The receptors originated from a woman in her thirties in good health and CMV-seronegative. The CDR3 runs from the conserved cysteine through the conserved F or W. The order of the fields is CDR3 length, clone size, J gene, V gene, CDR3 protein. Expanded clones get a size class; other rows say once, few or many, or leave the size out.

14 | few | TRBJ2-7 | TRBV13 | CASSLPGGSYEQYF
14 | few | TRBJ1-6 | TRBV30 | CAWSVGTNNSPLHF
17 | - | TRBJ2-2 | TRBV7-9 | CASSLGPRQWHTGELFF
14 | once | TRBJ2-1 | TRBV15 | CATSSMQGGDEQFF
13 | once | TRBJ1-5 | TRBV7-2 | CASSLRGNQPQHF
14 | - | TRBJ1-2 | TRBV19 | CASSLQGRDYGYTF
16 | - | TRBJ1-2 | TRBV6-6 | CASTNWGQGSYYGYTF
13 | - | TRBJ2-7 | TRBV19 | CASSWIAGGEQYF
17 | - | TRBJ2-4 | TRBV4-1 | CASSQPAGTGAKNIQYF
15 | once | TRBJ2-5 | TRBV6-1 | CASSESSGGAETQYF
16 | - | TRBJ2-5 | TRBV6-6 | CASSLQAGLGAETQYF